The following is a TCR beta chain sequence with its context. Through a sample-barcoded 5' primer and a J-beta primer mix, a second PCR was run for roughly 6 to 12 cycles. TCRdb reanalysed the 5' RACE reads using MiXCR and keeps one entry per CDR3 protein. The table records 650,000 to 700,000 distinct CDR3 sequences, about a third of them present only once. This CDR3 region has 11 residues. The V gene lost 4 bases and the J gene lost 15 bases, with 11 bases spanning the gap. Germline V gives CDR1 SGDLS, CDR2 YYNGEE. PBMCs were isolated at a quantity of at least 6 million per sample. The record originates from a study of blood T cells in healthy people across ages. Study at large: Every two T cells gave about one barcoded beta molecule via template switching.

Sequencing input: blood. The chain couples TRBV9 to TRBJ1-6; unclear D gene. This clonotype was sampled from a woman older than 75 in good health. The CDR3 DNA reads TGTGCCAGCAGCTCCGGGCAGCGCCTCCACTTT. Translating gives CASSSGQRLHF.